This T cell receptor (beta chain) was sequenced for a study of blood T cell repertoires in COVID-19. Study as a whole: Collection of acute and convalescent COVID-19 samples took place in the United States, Italy and Spain. Sources were T cells, B-cell-depleted T cells, or PBMCs; the material itself was cDNA or gDNA.

Study processing details: Estimation of nucleated cell counts relied on the amplification of reference gene primers. The method was immunoSEQ multiplex PCR; TCRdb's version includes in-frame clones alone and lacks a portion of them. The V and J calls and clone size come from that table; D and trimming were worked out from the DNA. The sample lists roughly 200,000 clones, roughly nine tenths occurring once. In germline, CDR1 is MDHEN, CDR2 SYDVKM. V lost 5 bases, J lost 5 bases, and 8 bases stayed unmatched. The CDR3 spans 16 residues. This clone turned up a few times. This sequence joins TRBV28 and TRBJ2-5, with TRBD2 identical over 13 bases. Sequenced: peripheral blood. This TCR was sampled from a woman aged 25 to 39 with active or convalescent COVID-19. CDR3 DNA: TGTGCCAGCAGTCCTCCGGGACTAGCGGGACGGGAGACCCAGTACTTC. Residues: CASSPPGLAGRETQYF.